The sequence of this TCR beta chain was determined in a study of T cell responses to AZD1222 COVID-19 vaccine. Study observations and caveats: Clonal diversity was possibly underestimated, and the donors were mostly white British, with more females.

Sequencing used immunoSEQ multiplex PCR; TCRdb keeps in-frame clones, though not all of them. The profile shows 150,000 to 200,000 clones, 92% of them singletons. This clone was observed a handful of times. Antigen specificity is unknown. This TCR came from an adult who received the AZD1222 COVID-19 vaccine. Material: peripheral blood, obtained 28 days after the second AZD1222 dose.

The CDR3 DNA reads as TGTGCCAGCAGTTTACTGGGGAGCAATCAGCCCCAGCATTTT. Protein sequence: CASSLLGSNQPQHF. The genes are TRBV28 and TRBJ1-5; D is unresolved. Germline CDR1 MDHEN, CDR2 SYDVKM. Trimming shortened V by 2 bases and J by 1 base, and 6 bases separated the two germline ends. The CDR3 consists of 14 residues.